A single sample gave rise to the 32 T cell receptor beta chains below, sequenced in a study of T cell responses to AZD1222 COVID-19 vaccine. Produced via immunoSEQ multiplex PCR; TCRdb's table is partial and in-frame only. The sample carries around 96,000 clones, 90% to 95% recorded once. Here the sequenced sample was peripheral blood, taken 28 days after the second AZD1222 dose. Receptors were obtained from an adult who received the AZD1222 COVID-19 vaccine.

V gene TRBV7-8 combines with J gene TRBJ1-1, with D perhaps TRBD1 (5 bases). Trimming shortened V by 3 bases and J by 5 bases, and 13 bases separated the two germline ends. This CDR3 is built from 14 residues. CDR1 is SGHVS and CDR2 is FQNEAQ in the germline V gene. CDR3 nucleotides: TGTGCCAGCAGCTTCGCCGGCGGGGGAACTGAAGCTTTCTTT. It codes for CASSFAGGGTEAFF.

This chain links TRBV19 with TRBJ2-7; D tentatively fits TRBD1 or TRBD2 (7 bases each). Germline lookup yields CDR1 LNHDA and CDR2 SQIVND (reference sequence). Trimming left V 4 bases short and J 3 bases short, with 16 bases between. The CDR3 consists of 15 residues. The CDR3 sequence is CASSKRGQQDYEQYF. The CDR3 nucleotides read TGTGCCAGTAGTAAGCGGGGACAGCAAGACTACGAGCAGTACTTC.

The V and J genes are TRBV7-9 and TRBJ1-2; D gene ambiguous. V was clipped by 5 bases and J by 6 bases, with 10 bases between them. Looked up from germline, CDR1 is SEHNR and CDR2 is FQNEAQ (reference sequence). The CDR3 consists of 12 residues. The CDR3 here is CASSADGHGYTF. The CDR3 nucleotides are TGTGCCAGCAGCGCGGACGGCCATGGCTACACCTTC.

V is TRBV18 and J is TRBJ2-5; no clear D. The CDR3 runs 13 residues. Germline CDR1 KGHSH, CDR2 LQKENI. V was pared by 3 bases and J by 5 bases, with 10 bases between. Written as DNA, the CDR3 is TGTGCCAGCTCACCGGGTCTGGAGGAGACCCAGTACTTC. It specifies CASSPGLEETQYF.

The chain couples TRBV18 to TRBJ2-1; 9 bases are shared with TRBD1. Trimming at V came to 3 bases and at J to 6 bases, leaving 6 bases not matched to a gene. CDR3 length: 15 amino acids. Germline V gene sequence: CDR1 KGHSH, CDR2 LQKENI. DNA for the CDR3: TGTGCCAGCTCACCCCCCGGACAGGGGACCAATGAGCAGTTCTTC. Its translation: CASSPPGQGTNEQFF. The full variable domain, rest sourced from reference TRBV18 and TRBJ2-1, is NAGVMQNPRHLVRRRGQEARLRCSPMKGHSHVYWYRQLPEEGLKFMVYLQKENIIDESGMPKERFSAEFPKEGPSILRIQQVVRGDSAAYFCASSPPGQGTNEQFFGPGTRLTVL.

This clone was observed once. This chain's CDR3 is CASSYLRVAGRYNEQFF. In DNA form, the CDR3 reads TGTGCCAGCAGTTACCTCCGGGTAGCGGGGCGCTACAATGAGCAGTTCTTC. This rearrangement joins TRBV6-2 or TRBV6-3 to TRBJ2-1, with TRBD2 identical over 8 bases. The CDR3 is 17 amino acids. Trimming at V came to 2 bases and at J to 3 bases, leaving 9 bases not matched to a gene. CDR1 and CDR2 (germline): MNHEY, SVGEGT.

The rearrangement uses TRBV5-4 and TRBJ2-1; D not certain. V gave up 0 bases and J gave up 4 bases, with 8 bases separating them. The CDR3 is 14 amino acids. The germline V gene encodes CDR1 SGHNT and CDR2 YYREEE (reference sequence). Here the CDR3 DNA reads TGTGCCAGCAGCTTGGGACGGAATTACAATGAGCAGTTCTTC. Translating gives CASSLGRNYNEQFF.

This clone was counted once. The rearrangement uses TRBV3-1 (or the pseudogene TRBV3-2) and TRBJ2-1, with 10 bases lining up with TRBD1. The CDR3 spans 14 residues. V lost 4 bases, J lost 7 bases, and 4 bases stayed unmatched. Germline CDR1 reads LGHDT; CDR2 reads YNNKEL (reference sequence). CDR3 sequence: CASSRQGAGNEQFF. The DNA for the CDR3 is TGTGCCAGCAGCCGACAGGGGGCGGGGAATGAGCAGTTCTTC.

The chain recombines TRBV2 with TRBJ2-5; TRBD2 aligns across 9 bases. In germline, CDR1 is SNHLY, CDR2 FYNNEI. This CDR3 is 15 amino acids long. V shed 4 bases and J 7 bases; nucleotides not matched to a gene: 10. CDR3 sequence (DNA): TGTGCCAGCAGTGGACTAGCGGCGGCGGGGGGGACCCAGTACTTC. Translated, it gives CASSGLAAAGGTQYF.

The V call is TRBV18, the J call TRBJ2-3, with TRBD1 matching over 9 bases. The CDR3 is 13 amino acids. Germline CDR1 KGHSH, CDR2 LQKENI. Trimming took 4 bases from V and 6 from J; bases not matched to a gene: 2. The CDR3 DNA sequence: TGTGCCAGCTCACGCGGGACAGGGGATACGCAGTATTTT. Residues: CASSRGTGDTQYF.

The chain employs TRBV28 and TRBJ1-5; D remains unclear. This CDR3 comprises 14 residues. The V and J ends lost 4 bases and 2 bases respectively, with 9 bases between them. Germline values: CDR1 MDHEN, CDR2 SYDVKM. CDR3 sequence reads: CASSWENGNQPQHF. In DNA form, the CDR3 reads TGTGCCAGCAGTTGGGAGAATGGCAATCAGCCCCAGCATTTT.

The rearrangement links TRBV7-6 to TRBJ2-7; tentative D call: TRBD2 (5 bases). There are 12 residues in the CDR3. Germline V gene sequence: CDR1 SGHVS, CDR2 FNYEAQ. V was cut by 9 bases and J by 3 bases, with 12 bases left in between. DNA for the CDR3: TGTGCCAGTTCACAAGCGGACTACGAGCAGTACTTC. Translating gives CASSQADYEQYF.

The chain is built from TRBV5-1 and TRBJ2-7, with TRBD1 identical over 10 bases. The CDR3 runs 15 residues. With 5 bases clipped from V and 3 bases from J, the junction kept 8 bases outside the gene matches. Per germline, CDR1 SGHRS and CDR2 YFSETQ. The CDR3 region is CASRYSGQGLYEQYF. In DNA, the CDR3 is TGCGCCAGCAGATACTCGGGACAGGGGCTCTACGAGCAGTACTTC.

This chain links TRBV5-1 with TRBJ2-5; unclear D gene. In germline, CDR1 is SGHRS, CDR2 YFSETQ. CDR3 length equals 14 residues. Trimming left V 4 bases short and J 1 base short, with 11 bases between. CDR3 sequence (DNA): TGCGCCAGCAGCCCCGTCTCTCCCCAAGAGACCCAGTACTTC. Its protein is CASSPVSPQETQYF.

The CDR3 coding sequence is TGCAGTGCTAGGTGGCATGAGCAGTTCTTC. Its translation is CSARWHEQFF. The V call is TRBV20-1, the J call TRBJ2-1, with no clear D. The V end was cut by 3 bases, the J end by 8 bases, with 5 bases between. Germline V gives CDR1 DFQATT, CDR2 SNEGSKA (reference sequence). The CDR3 consists of 10 residues.

V usage is TRBV30 and J usage is TRBJ2-1, with D tentatively TRBD1 (5 bases). Trimming cost V 0 bases and J 2 bases, with 11 bases left between them. This CDR3 has 15 amino acids. Germline-derived CDR1 and CDR2 are GTSNPN and SVGIG (reference sequence). CDR3 DNA: TGTGCCTGGAGTGTCGGGCAGGGCACCTACAATGAGCAGTTCTTC. It is translated as CAWSVGQGTYNEQFF.

J is TRBJ2-1 and V is TRBV11-2, with 13 positions matching TRBD2. Germline CDR1 is SGHAT and CDR2 is FQNNGV. The CDR3 sequence is 16 residues long. The V gene end was trimmed by 3 bases and the J gene end by 2 bases; junction bases not matched to a gene: 1. The CDR3 loop is CASSFTSGGAYNEQFF. DNA for the CDR3: TGTGCCAGCAGCTTCACTAGCGGGGGGGCCTACAATGAGCAGTTCTTC.

This clone appeared once. The rearrangement uses TRBV19 and TRBJ1-6, with TRBD1 identical over 9 bases. The CDR3 runs 15 residues. J lost 6 bases, V lost 3 bases, and 3 bases had no gene match. From germline, CDR1 is LNHDA and CDR2 SQIVND (reference sequence). CDR3 bases: TGTGCCAGTAGTATCCTGGGACAGGGTAATTCACCCCTCCACTTT. Protein sequence: CASSILGQGNSPLHF.

This chain uses TRBV11-3 with TRBJ2-3; D is perhaps TRBD1 (5 bases). CDR1 is SGHNT, CDR2 YENEEA, per germline. V lost 5 bases and J 6 bases, leaving 24 bases between the germline ends. The length of the CDR3 is 17 residues. The CDR3 reads CASSLRDSHSLSDTQYF. CDR3 sequence (DNA): TGTGCCAGCAGCCTCCGTGACAGCCATTCCTTAAGCGATACGCAGTATTTT.

This clone was counted a single time. The chain employs TRBV9 and TRBJ2-2; 11 positions agree with TRBD2. V was pared by 2 bases and J by 7 bases, with 7 bases of the junction left unmatched. The length of the CDR3 is 16 residues. In germline, CDR1 is SGDLS, CDR2 YYNGEE. Here the CDR3 DNA reads TGTGCCAGCAGCGTCGGGACTAGCGGTACGGGCGGGGAGCTGTTTTTT. Translation: CASSVGTSGTGGELFF.

This chain uses TRBV2 with TRBJ1-5, with a possible D match to TRBD1 (6 bases). Per germline, CDR1 SNHLY and CDR2 FYNNEI. The CDR3 length is 14 residues. V lost 4 bases, J lost 4 bases, and 11 bases lay in between. CDR3 in DNA: TGTGCCAGCAGTGTTCAGGGGTGGAATCAGCCCCAGCATTTT. Its protein is CASSVQGWNQPQHF.

The chain carries TRBV7-6 and TRBJ2-3; D gene uncertain. V lost 1 base and J 2 bases, leaving 7 bases between the germline ends. The CDR3 is 14 amino acids. Germline V gene lookup returns CDR1 SGHVS and CDR2 FNYEAQ. The CDR3 is CASSLESVTDTQYF. The CDR3 DNA sequence: TGTGCCAGCAGCTTAGAGTCTGTCACAGATACGCAGTATTTT.

The chain combines TRBV28 with TRBJ2-7, with D tentatively TRBD2 (5 bases). CDR3 length equals 15 residues. Per germline, CDR1 MDHEN and CDR2 SYDVKM. Between the trimmed V and J ends, which lost 4 bases and 2 bases, there was a span of 15 bases. CDR3 in amino acids: CASSSLTRSPYEQYF. In DNA, the CDR3 is TGTGCCAGCAGTTCTCTTACTAGAAGCCCCTACGAGCAGTACTTC.

This chain uses TRBV7-9 with TRBJ2-7, with a possible D match to TRBD1 (5 bases). The CDR3 sequence is 14 residues long. Trimming pared 2 bases from V and 4 bases from J, leaving 12 bases between. The germline V gene encodes CDR1 SEHNR and CDR2 FQNEAQ (reference sequence). CDR3 sequence (DNA): TGTGCCAGCAGCTTAACAGGCGTGGCGTACGAGCAGTACTTC. Its translation: CASSLTGVAYEQYF.

This clone is classed as medium-sized (0.01 to 0.1%). The CDR3, as DNA: TGTGCCAGCAGCGACGTCCGGGCCGCGAATTCACCCCTCCACTTT. As protein: CASSDVRAANSPLHF. The V gene is TRBV7-9, the J gene TRBJ1-6; D gene ambiguous. The CDR3 extends over 15 amino acids. Looked up from germline, CDR1 is SEHNR and CDR2 is FQNEAQ (reference sequence). Trimming removed 5 bases from V and 7 bases from J, with 15 bases in between.

The chain carries TRBV18 and TRBJ2-7; D unclear. The CDR3 is 12 residues long. Deletions cut 4 bases from V and 4 bases from J, with 8 bases between. Per germline, CDR1 KGHSH and CDR2 LQKENI. CDR3 residues: CASSLLKYEQYF. The CDR3 nucleotides read TGTGCCAGCTCACTCTTAAAATACGAGCAGTACTTC.

V gene TRBV18 combines with J gene TRBJ2-1; no reliable D call. With 0 bases removed from V and 7 bases from J, the gap between germline ends came to 10 bases. Germline CDR1 KGHSH, CDR2 LQKENI. CDR3 length: 14 amino acids. The CDR3 coding sequence is TGTGCCAGCTCACCACCGAGACTTAAGAATGAGCAGTTCTTC. Encoded protein: CASSPPRLKNEQFF.

This chain connects TRBV2 to TRBJ2-5, with 7 bases that match TRBD1. V shed 5 bases, J shed 2 bases, and the junction held 5 bases outside the gene matches. Germline CDR1 SNHLY, CDR2 FYNNEI. CDR3 length: 14 amino acids. The CDR3 spells CASSRDRDQETQYF. DNA for the CDR3: TGTGCCAGCAGTAGAGACAGGGATCAAGAGACCCAGTACTTC.

The CDR3 spells CASSLSTGGSGNTIYF. CDR3 nucleotides: TGTGCCAGCAGTCTATCGACAGGGGGCTCGGGAAACACCATATATTTT. The chain employs TRBV2 and TRBJ1-3; 10 bases line up with TRBD1. The CDR3 length is 16 residues. CDR1 is SNHLY, CDR2 FYNNEI, per germline. V lost 5 bases, J lost 4 bases, and 8 bases stayed unmatched.

The chain is built from TRBV28 and TRBJ1-2, with D possibly matching TRBD1 (5 bases). Per the germline V gene, CDR1 is MDHEN and CDR2 is SYDVKM. Deletions cut 7 bases from V and 4 bases from J, with 13 bases between. The CDR3 totals 13 residues. The CDR3 is CASTSQGAYGYTF. Here the CDR3 DNA reads TGTGCCAGCACCTCCCAAGGGGCCTATGGCTACACCTTC.

The CDR3: CASSLIGGEQYF. For the CDR3, the DNA is TGTGCCAGTAGCCTGATCGGAGGGGAGCAGTACTTC. The rearrangement uses TRBV19 and TRBJ2-7; D is perhaps TRBD2 (6 bases). V was trimmed by 6 bases and J by 7 bases, leaving 13 bases between them. Germline-derived CDR1 and CDR2 are LNHDA and SQIVND (reference sequence). This CDR3 spans 12 amino acids. Full variable domain (missing parts from reference TRBV19 and TRBJ2-7): DGGITQSPKYLFRKEGQNVTLSCEQNLNHDAMYWYRQDPGQGLRLIYYSQIVNDFQKGDIAEGYSVSREKKESFPLTVTSAQKNPTAFYLCASSLIGGEQYFGPGTRLTVT.

The rearrangement joins TRBV6-4 to TRBJ2-1; no definite D call. This CDR3 is built from 13 residues. The germline CDR1 and CDR2 sequences are MRHNA and SNTAGT. The V end lost 4 bases, the J end lost 1 base, and 5 bases lay between the germline ends. The CDR3 loop is CASSAQSYNEQFF. Written as DNA, the CDR3 is TGTGCCAGCAGTGCCCAGTCCTACAATGAGCAGTTCTTC.